This TCR beta chain was sequenced for a study of beta chain features in type 1 diabetes. Germline assignment: CDR1 MNHEY and CDR2 SVGAGI. The V gene end was trimmed by 2 bases and the J gene end by 0 bases; junction bases not matched to a gene: 3. This CDR3 contains 16 residues. As every portion of the isolated RNA was reverse transcribed, the sequencing read expressed TCRB transcripts. Assay used: immunoSEQ multiplex PCR; TCRdb lists only in-frame clones, some missing. Among 810,000 or so clones, about 17% were seen once, and the ten largest hold 0.02% to 0.025%. The sample consisted of naive CD4+ T cells from blood. The chain uses TRBV6-5 and TRBJ2-1, with TRBD2 matching over 8 bases. This TCR came from a woman under 30 in good health. Written as DNA, the CDR3 is TGTGCCAGCAGTTACGTAGCGGGAAGCTCCTACAATGAGCAGTTCTTC. Translation: CASSYVAGSSYNEQFF.